This T cell receptor (beta chain) was captured by sequencing in a study of blood T cell repertoires in COVID-19. Under the authors' procedure: Nucleated cell counts were estimated from reference gene primer amplification. TCRdb keeps only in-frame clones here, not all; method: immunoSEQ multiplex PCR. V, J and clone size are taken as reported in that table, and D and trimming were inferred from the DNA itself. The sample records over 250,000 clones, around 90% being singletons. In this sample, this clone turned up a few times. This CDR3 contains 15 residues. The germline gives CDR1 SGHTA, CDR2 FQGNSA. V shed 5 bases and J shed 5 bases, with 15 bases lying between them.

This chain uses TRBV7-2 with TRBJ2-2; D unclear. Sample: peripheral blood. The TCR was taken from a woman aged 25 to 45 with acute or convalescent COVID-19. This chain's CDR3 is CASSLQEIRTGELFF. In DNA form, the CDR3 reads TGTGCCAGCAGCCTGCAGGAAATAAGGACCGGGGAGCTGTTTTTT.